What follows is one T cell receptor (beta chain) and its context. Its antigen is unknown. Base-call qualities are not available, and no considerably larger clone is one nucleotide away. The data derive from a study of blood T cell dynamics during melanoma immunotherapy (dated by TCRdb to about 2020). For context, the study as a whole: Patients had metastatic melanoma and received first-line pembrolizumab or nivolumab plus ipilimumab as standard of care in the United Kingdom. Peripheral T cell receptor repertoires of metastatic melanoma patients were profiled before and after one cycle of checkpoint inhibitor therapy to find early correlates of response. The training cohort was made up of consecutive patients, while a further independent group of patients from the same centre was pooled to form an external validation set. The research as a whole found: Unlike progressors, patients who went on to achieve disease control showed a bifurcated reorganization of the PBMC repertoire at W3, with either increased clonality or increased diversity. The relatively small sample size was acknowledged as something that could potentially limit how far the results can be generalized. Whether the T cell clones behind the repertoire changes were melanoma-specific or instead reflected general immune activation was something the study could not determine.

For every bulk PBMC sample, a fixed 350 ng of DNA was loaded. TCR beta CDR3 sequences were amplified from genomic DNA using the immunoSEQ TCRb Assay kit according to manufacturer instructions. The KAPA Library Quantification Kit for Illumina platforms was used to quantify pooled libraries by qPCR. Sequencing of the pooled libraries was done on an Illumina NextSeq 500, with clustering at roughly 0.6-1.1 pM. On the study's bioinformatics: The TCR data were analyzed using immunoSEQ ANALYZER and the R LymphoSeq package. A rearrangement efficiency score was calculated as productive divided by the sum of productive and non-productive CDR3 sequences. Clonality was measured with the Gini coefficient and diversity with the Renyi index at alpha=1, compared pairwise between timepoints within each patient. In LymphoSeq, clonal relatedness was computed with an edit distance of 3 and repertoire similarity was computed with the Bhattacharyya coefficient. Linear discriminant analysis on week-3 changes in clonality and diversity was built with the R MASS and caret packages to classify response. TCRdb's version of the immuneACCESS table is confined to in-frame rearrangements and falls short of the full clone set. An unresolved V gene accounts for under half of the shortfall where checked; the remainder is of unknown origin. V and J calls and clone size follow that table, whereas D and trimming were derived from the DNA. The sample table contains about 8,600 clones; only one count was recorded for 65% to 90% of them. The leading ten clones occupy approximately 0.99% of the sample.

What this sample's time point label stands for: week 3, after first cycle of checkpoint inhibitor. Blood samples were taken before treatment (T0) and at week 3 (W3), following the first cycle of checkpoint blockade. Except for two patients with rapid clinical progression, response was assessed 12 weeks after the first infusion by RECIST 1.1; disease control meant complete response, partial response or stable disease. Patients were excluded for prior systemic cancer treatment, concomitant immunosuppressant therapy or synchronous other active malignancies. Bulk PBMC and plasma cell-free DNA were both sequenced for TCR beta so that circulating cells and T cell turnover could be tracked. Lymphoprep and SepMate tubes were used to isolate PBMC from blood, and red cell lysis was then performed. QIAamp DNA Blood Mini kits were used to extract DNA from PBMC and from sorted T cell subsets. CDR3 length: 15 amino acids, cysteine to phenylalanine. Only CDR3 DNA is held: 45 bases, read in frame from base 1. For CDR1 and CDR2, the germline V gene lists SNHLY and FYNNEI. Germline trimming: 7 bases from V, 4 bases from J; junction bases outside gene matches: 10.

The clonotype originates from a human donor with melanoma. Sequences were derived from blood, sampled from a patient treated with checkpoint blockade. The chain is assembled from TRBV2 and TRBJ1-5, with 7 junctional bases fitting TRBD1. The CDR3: CASNNFRDSNQPQHF. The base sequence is TGTGCCAGCAATAACTTCCGGGACAGTAATCAGCCCCAGCATTTT.